This TCR beta chain was recovered during a study of control samples from healthy donors and cancer patients. V shed 1 base and J shed 3 bases, with 13 bases lying between them. This CDR3 has 15 amino acids. Germline CDR1 and CDR2: SSHAT and FNYEAQ (reference sequence). The table came from immunoSEQ multiplex PCR; TCRdb's copy has only in-frame clones and leaves some out. The table lists 170,000 or so clones, more than 80% of them singletons. The gene calls are TRBV7-7 and TRBJ2-7; tentative D call: TRBD1 (5 bases). Sequencing was carried out using blood. The clonotype originates from a man in his thirties or forties in good health. CDR3 nucleotide sequence: TGTGCCAGCAGCTTAGACTCTTCAGGGTTCTACGAGCAGTACTTC. Translated, it gives CASSLDSSGFYEQYF.